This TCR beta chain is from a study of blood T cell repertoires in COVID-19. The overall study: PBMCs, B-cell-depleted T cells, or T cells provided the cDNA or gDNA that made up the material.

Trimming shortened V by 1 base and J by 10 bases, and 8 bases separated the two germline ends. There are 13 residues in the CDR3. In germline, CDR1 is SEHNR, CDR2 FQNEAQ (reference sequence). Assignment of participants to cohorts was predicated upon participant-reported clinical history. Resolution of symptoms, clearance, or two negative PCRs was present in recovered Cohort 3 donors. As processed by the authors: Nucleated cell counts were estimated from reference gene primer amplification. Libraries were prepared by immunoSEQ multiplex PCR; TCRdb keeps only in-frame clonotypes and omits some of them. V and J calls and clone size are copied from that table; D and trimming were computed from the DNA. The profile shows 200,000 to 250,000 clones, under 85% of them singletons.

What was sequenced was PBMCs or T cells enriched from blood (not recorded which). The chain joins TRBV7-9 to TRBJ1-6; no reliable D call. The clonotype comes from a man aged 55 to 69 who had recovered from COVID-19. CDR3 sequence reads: CASSLDSSSPLHF. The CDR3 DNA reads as TGTGCCAGCAGCTTAGATTCGTCGTCACCCCTCCACTTT.